This entry lists 10 T cell receptor beta chains sequenced from one sample in a study of T-cell reconstitution after alpha-beta-depleted transplantation in children. Unique molecular identifiers were used in preparing the TCRbeta library. One entry per CDR3 protein, called by TCRdb with MiXCR from the PCR reads. Of a few hundred thousand distinct CDR3 sequences listed, roughly 21% are singletons. The input for sequencing was PBMCs from the stem cell graft donor, taken from the stem cell graft. These TCRs come from a human donor who donated a stem cell graft to a child with acute myeloid leukemia.

This chain uses TRBV12-5 with TRBJ2-1; 8 positions match TRBD1. The V gene's germline CDR1 is LGHNT and CDR2 FRNRAP. Trimming at V came to 6 bases and at J to 4 bases, leaving 5 bases not matched to a gene. The CDR3 sequence is 14 residues long. CDR3 in DNA: TGTGCTAGTGGCCTGGGACAGGAATACAATGAGCAGTTCTTC. Amino acid sequence: CASGLGQEYNEQFF.

This clonotype has ten or more counts. The chain combines TRBV15 with TRBJ1-1; D gene unclear. Per the germline V gene, CDR1 is LNHNV and CDR2 is YYDKDF (reference sequence). The ends were cut back, 0 bases at V and 6 bases at J, with 8 bases in the middle. The CDR3 has 13 amino acids. CDR3 sequence reads: CATSRDAQSEAFF. The CDR3 coding sequence is TGTGCCACCAGCAGAGATGCTCAATCTGAAGCTTTCTTT.

The gene calls are TRBV5-1 and TRBJ2-1; 10 nucleotides match TRBD2. CDR3 size: 15 residues. Germline V gene data show CDR1 as SGHRS and CDR2 as YFSETQ. The V and J ends lost 5 bases and 4 bases, in that order; junction bases with no gene match: 6. CDR3 in amino acids: CASRVAGGQYNEQFF. The CDR3, as DNA: TGCGCCAGCAGGGTAGCGGGAGGACAGTACAATGAGCAGTTCTTC.

This clonotype appeared many times. The gene calls are TRBV29-1 and TRBJ2-7, with 10 bases aligning to TRBD2. This CDR3 is built from 13 residues. The V gene end was trimmed by 4 bases and the J gene end by 4 bases; junction bases not matched to a gene: 4. The V gene's germline CDR1 is SQVTM and CDR2 ANQGSEA. Here the CDR3 reads CSVATSGNYEQYF. Here the CDR3 DNA reads TGCAGCGTTGCCACTAGCGGGAATTACGAGCAGTACTTC.

This clonotype showed up just a few times. The V gene is TRBV12-5, the J gene TRBJ2-7; 10 nucleotides agree with TRBD1. CDR1 is LGHNT, CDR2 FRNRAP, per germline. The CDR3 totals 15 residues. V shed 0 bases and J 5 bases; nucleotides not matched to a gene: 4. CDR3: CASGLVGTGVDEQYF. The CDR3 DNA reads as TGTGCTAGTGGTTTGGTAGGGACAGGGGTCGACGAGCAGTACTTC.

This clonotype has just a few counts. The chain couples TRBV4-3 to TRBJ2-7; D is tentatively TRBD1 or TRBD2 (5 bases each). There are 16 residues in the CDR3. Trimming left V 0 bases short and J 3 bases short, with 15 bases between. CDR1 LGHNA and CDR2 YSLEER come from the germline V gene. The CDR3 reads CASSQELRDDYYEQYF. The CDR3 coding sequence is TGCGCCAGCAGCCAAGAACTCCGGGACGACTACTACGAGCAGTACTTC.

The gene calls are TRBV12-3 or TRBV12-4 and TRBJ2-7, with TRBD1 identical over 7 bases. This CDR3 has 13 amino acids. V was clipped by 6 bases and J by 1 base; unmatched bases: 3. CDR3 in amino acids: CASRTTGSYEQYF. Written as DNA, the CDR3 is TGTGCCAGCAGGACGACAGGGTCCTACGAGCAGTACTTC.

This clonotype was seen repeatedly, ten times or more. The genes are TRBV20-1 and TRBJ2-1; D not certain. V lost 5 bases to trimming and J lost 3 bases, with 14 bases between them. In germline, CDR1 is DFQATT, CDR2 SNEGSKA (reference sequence). The CDR3 extends over 14 amino acids. The CDR3 sequence: CSAATTIDYNEQFF. In DNA form, the CDR3 reads TGCAGTGCTGCCACTACCATTGACTACAATGAGCAGTTCTTC.

The rearrangement links TRBV20-1 to TRBJ1-5, with D perhaps TRBD1 (5 bases). CDR3 length: 17 amino acids. Trimming left V 0 bases short and J 1 base short, with 16 bases between. The germline gives CDR1 DFQATT, CDR2 SNEGSKA (reference sequence). Written as DNA, the CDR3 is TGCAGTGCTAGAGAAGCAGGGAGCCCGTACAGCAATCAGCCCCAGCATTTT. This gives the protein CSAREAGSPYSNQPQHF.

This clonotype was detected many times. The chain employs TRBV11-2 and TRBJ2-7, with D maybe TRBD2 (5 bases). CDR1 and CDR2 (germline): SGHAT, FQNNGV. V lost 1 base and J 7 bases, leaving 11 bases between the germline ends. This CDR3 comprises 13 residues. The CDR3 sequence is CASSLVRRVEQYF. CDR3 sequence (DNA): TGTGCCAGCAGCTTAGTCAGGCGGGTTGAGCAGTACTTC.